What follows are 21 T cell receptor beta chains derived from one specimen sequenced in a study of T cell responses to AZD1222 COVID-19 vaccine. This table comes from immunoSEQ multiplex PCR, and its TCRdb copy is limited to in-frame clones, with some not included. This sample has about 140,000 clones; about four fifths occur once, and the top ten carry about 4%. The sample consisted of peripheral blood, taken on day 0 of AZD1222 vaccination. The receptors stem from an adult in good health.

The V call is TRBV7-3, the J call TRBJ1-2; 12 bases fit TRBD1. V trimming: 1 base; J trimming: 7 bases; junction bases outside the gene matches: 10. This CDR3 has 17 amino acids. Germline CDR1 reads SGHTA; CDR2 reads FQGTGA. The CDR3 DNA reads as TGTGCCAGCAGCTTAATGGGACAGGGGGCAAGACTTGGTGGCTACACCTTC. It codes for CASSLMGQGARLGGYTF.

The V gene is TRBV28, the J gene TRBJ2-7; D is ambiguous. The CDR3 is 14 amino acids. V lost 6 bases and J lost 10, with 22 bases in between. The germline V gene has CDR1 MDHEN and CDR2 SYDVKM. The CDR3 DNA reads as TGTGCCAGCAGATCCTCTAACCCACCTCGGGCCCAGTACTTC. Its translation: CASRSSNPPRAQYF.

This clone appeared a few times. The chain has TRBV7-9 and TRBJ1-6; D remains unclear. Trimming shortened V by 5 bases and J by 2 bases, and 7 bases separated the two germline ends. The V gene's germline CDR1 is SEHNR and CDR2 FQNEAQ (reference sequence). CDR3 length: 14 residues. DNA of the CDR3: TGTGCCAGCAGCACAGCTACCTATAATTCACCCCTCCACTTT. This translates into CASSTATYNSPLHF.

The chain joins TRBV9 to TRBJ1-1; D is perhaps TRBD1 (5 bases). V lost 0 bases and J lost 0, with 12 bases in between. Germline V gives CDR1 SGDLS, CDR2 YYNGEE. The CDR3 is 16 residues long. The CDR3 loop reads CASSVGGRGVNTEAFF. The CDR3 DNA reads TGTGCCAGCAGCGTAGGCGGGCGGGGGGTGAACACTGAAGCTTTCTTT.

This chain joins TRBV4-1 and TRBJ2-7; D not certain. The CDR3 has 13 residues. The germline V gene has CDR1 MGHRA and CDR2 YSYEKL. V gave up 3 bases and J gave up 7 bases, with 13 bases separating them. The CDR3 DNA reads TGCGCCAGCAGCCAGACCAAAACCACAGAGCAGTACTTC. Protein: CASSQTKTTEQYF.

The rearrangement uses TRBV4-2 and TRBJ2-2; D ambiguous. This CDR3 has 14 amino acids. Germline values: CDR1 LGHNA, CDR2 YNFKEQ. V lost 2 bases and J lost 6, with 10 bases in between. The CDR3 DNA follows: TGTGCCAGCAGCCAAAACTTTCCGTCCGGGGAGCTGTTTTTT. Protein sequence: CASSQNFPSGELFF.

This rearrangement joins TRBV6-1 to TRBJ1-2; D gene uncertain. The CDR3 totals 15 residues. Trimming stripped 0 bases from V and 8 bases from J, with 16 bases between. Germline V gives CDR1 MNHNS, CDR2 SASEGT. In DNA, the CDR3 is TGTGCCAGCAGTGAAGCGAGCCTTCGGCTCCAAGGCTACACCTTC. Translating gives CASSEASLRLQGYTF.

For the CDR3, the DNA is TGTGCCAGCAATTTAAACACTGAAGCTTTCTTT. It codes for CASNLNTEAFF. The V and J genes are TRBV6-5 and TRBJ1-1, with D unclear. This CDR3 is 11 amino acids long. Germline CDR1 MNHEY, CDR2 SVGAGI. V was trimmed by 7 bases and J by 2 bases, leaving 5 bases between them.

In DNA form, the CDR3 reads TGCGCCAGCAGCTTGGATGGGAGGGGCGAGCAGTACTTC. Residues: CASSLDGRGEQYF. V and J are TRBV5-1 and TRBJ2-7; 7 bases align to TRBD2. This CDR3 has 13 amino acids. CDR1 is SGHRS and CDR2 is YFSETQ in the germline V gene. V gave up 0 bases and J gave up 6 bases; unmatched junction bases: 3.

The V gene is TRBV18, the J gene TRBJ1-1; D is ambiguous. V was trimmed by 0 bases and J by 1 base, leaving 6 bases between them. This CDR3 has 14 amino acids. Germline CDR1 KGHSH, CDR2 LQKENI. CDR3 DNA sequence: TGTGCCAGCTCACCACCAGTATCGAACACTGAAGCTTTCTTT. Protein product: CASSPPVSNTEAFF.

The rearrangement uses TRBV6-1 and TRBJ1-2; D gene unclear. The CDR3 length is 16 residues. V was cut by 2 bases and J by 3 bases, with 16 bases left in between. Germline V gene data show CDR1 as MNHNS and CDR2 as SASEGT. The CDR3 DNA sequence: TGTGCCAGCAGTGAAATTCCCCGTTACTTAGACTATGGCTACACCTTC. Translation: CASSEIPRYLDYGYTF.

The rearrangement uses TRBV3-1 (or the pseudogene TRBV3-2) and TRBJ1-5; 8 bases are shared with TRBD1. V was clipped by 0 bases and J by 2 bases; unmatched bases: 6. Germline CDR1 and CDR2: LGHDT and YNNKEL (reference sequence). The CDR3 runs to 17 residues. The CDR3 region has the DNA TGTGCCAGCAGCCAAGATCCATTGACAGGGGGCAATCAGCCCCAGCATTTT. Protein sequence: CASSQDPLTGGNQPQHF.

V and J are TRBV28 and TRBJ1-5; 10 bases align to TRBD1. The J segment lost 9 bases and the V segment lost 4 bases, leaving 6 bases of the junction unmatched. CDR1 and CDR2 (germline): MDHEN, SYDVKM. The CDR3 contains 14 residues. The CDR3 reads CASSSGTGVVPQHF. The CDR3 nucleotides are TGTGCCAGCAGTTCCGGGACAGGGGTAGTGCCCCAGCATTTT.

The rearrangement joins TRBV7-8 to TRBJ1-1, with D hard to call. This CDR3 is 15 amino acids long. Between the trimmed V and J ends, which lost 5 bases and 0 bases, there was a span of 13 bases. CDR1 and CDR2 (germline): SGHVS, FQNEAQ. CDR3 coding DNA: TGTGCCAGCAGCCTCAGACACCTCATGAACACTGAAGCTTTCTTT. It encodes CASSLRHLMNTEAFF. The variable domain in full, with the rest retrieved from reference TRBV7-8 and TRBJ1-1, is GAGVSQSPRYKVAKRGQDVALRCDPISGHVSLFWYQQALGQGPEFLTYFQNEAQLDKSGLPSDRFFAERPEGSVSTLKIQRTQQEDSAVYLCASSLRHLMNTEAFFGQGTRLTVV.

The chain carries TRBV18 and TRBJ2-3; D unclear. The CDR3 totals 11 residues. Per the germline V gene, CDR1 is KGHSH and CDR2 is LQKENI. Trimming removed 5 bases at V and 6 bases at J, with 6 bases between. CDR3 coding DNA: TGTGCCAGCTCATCGATTGATACGCAGTATTTT. Its protein product is CASSSIDTQYF.

This clone appeared once. This chain joins TRBV4-1 and TRBJ2-7; D is ambiguous. Trimming removed 0 bases from V and 2 bases from J, with 5 bases in between. CDR3 size: 13 residues. Germline values: CDR1 MGHRA, CDR2 YSYEKL. DNA of the CDR3: TGCGCCAGCAGCCAAGATTACCCCTACGAGCAGTACTTC. Protein sequence: CASSQDYPYEQYF.

This chain uses TRBV7-6 with TRBJ2-2, with D perhaps matching TRBD1 (5 bases). The CDR3 runs to 17 residues. V lost 0 bases, J lost 5 bases, and 16 bases lay in between. CDR1 SGHVS and CDR2 FNYEAQ come from the germline V gene. DNA for the CDR3: TGTGCCAGCAGCTTAGCGCTGGCGGCAGGGATTACCGGGGAGCTGTTTTTT. Encoded protein: CASSLALAAGITGELFF.

This clone was found a few times. The chain is built from TRBV28 and TRBJ1-2; the D is unclear. V was cut by 6 bases and J by 0 bases, with 8 bases left in between. This CDR3 is 13 amino acids long. The germline V gene has CDR1 MDHEN and CDR2 SYDVKM. This chain's CDR3 is CASRTEPNYGYTF. The CDR3 nucleotides read TGTGCCAGCAGGACGGAGCCTAACTATGGCTACACCTTC.

J is TRBJ1-6 and V is TRBV7-9, with D possibly TRBD1 on 5 matching bases. Germline CDR1 reads SEHNR; CDR2 reads FQNEAQ (reference sequence). There are 15 residues in the CDR3. The V end was cut by 6 bases, the J end by 6 bases, with 15 bases between. The CDR3 loop is CASRPPGQSNSPLHF. The CDR3 DNA reads TGTGCCAGCAGACCCCCGGGGCAAAGTAATTCACCCCTCCACTTT.

The gene calls are TRBV5-1 and TRBJ2-7; D may be TRBD2 (6 bases). The CDR3 loop spans 13 amino acids. V lost 4 bases, J lost 3 bases, and 11 bases lay in between. The germline V gene has CDR1 SGHRS and CDR2 YFSETQ. The DNA of the CDR3 is TGCGCCAGCAGCAGGAGGGACGGCTACGAGCAGTACTTC. Translated, it gives CASSRRDGYEQYF.

The rearrangement links TRBV28 to TRBJ1-1; D not certain. The germline CDR1 and CDR2 sequences are MDHEN and SYDVKM. This CDR3 has 13 amino acids. The germline V and J ends were trimmed by 7 bases and 2 bases, with 11 bases remaining between them. This CDR3 is CASNRDINTEAFF. Here the CDR3 DNA reads TGTGCCAGCAACCGAGACATTAACACTGAAGCTTTCTTT.